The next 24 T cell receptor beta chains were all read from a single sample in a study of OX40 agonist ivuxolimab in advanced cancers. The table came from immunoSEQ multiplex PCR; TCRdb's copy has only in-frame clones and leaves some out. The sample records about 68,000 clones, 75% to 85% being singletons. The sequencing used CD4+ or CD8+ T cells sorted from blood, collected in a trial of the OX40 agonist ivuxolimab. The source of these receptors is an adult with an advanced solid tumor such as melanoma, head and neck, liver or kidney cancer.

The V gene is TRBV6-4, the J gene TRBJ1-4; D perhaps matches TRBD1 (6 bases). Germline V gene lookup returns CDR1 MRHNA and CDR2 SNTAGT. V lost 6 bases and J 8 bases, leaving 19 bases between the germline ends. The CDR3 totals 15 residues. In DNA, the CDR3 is TGTGCCAGCAGCGGGTGGGGGGGCCACTTGGAAAAACTGTTTTTT. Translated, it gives CASSGWGGHLEKLFF.

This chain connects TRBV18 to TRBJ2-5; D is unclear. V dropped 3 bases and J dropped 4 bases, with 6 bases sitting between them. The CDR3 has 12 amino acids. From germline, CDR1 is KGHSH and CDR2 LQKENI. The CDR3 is CASSPPVETQYF. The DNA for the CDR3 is TGTGCCAGCTCACCTCCAGTAGAGACCCAGTACTTC.

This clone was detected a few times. CDR3 sequence reads: CASRRDRADNQPQHF. The DNA for the CDR3 is TGTGCCAGCAGGAGGGACAGGGCGGACAATCAGCCCCAGCATTTT. The chain is built from TRBV2 and TRBJ1-5; 9 nucleotides align to TRBD1. V shed 6 bases and J 3 bases; nucleotides not matched to a gene: 6. The V gene's germline CDR1 is SNHLY and CDR2 FYNNEI. The CDR3 has 15 residues.

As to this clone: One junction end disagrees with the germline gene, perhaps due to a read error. The CDR3 reads CASSLKDRVDF. The CDR3 DNA is TGTGCCAGCAGCCTTAAAGACAGGGTAGACTTC. The rearrangement joins TRBV7-6 to TRBJ1-2, with 7 nucleotides matching TRBD1. CDR3 size: 11 residues. Germline V gives CDR1 SGHVS, CDR2 FNYEAQ.

The CDR3 region has the DNA TGTGCCAGCAGTGTACAGGGACTCAGGGGCTACACCTTC. Its translation: CASSVQGLRGYTF. The chain employs TRBV6-1 and TRBJ1-2; a possible D gene is TRBD1 (6 bases). Trimming left V 4 bases short and J 8 bases short, with 14 bases between. This CDR3 spans 13 amino acids. Germline loops: CDR1 MNHNS, CDR2 SASEGT.

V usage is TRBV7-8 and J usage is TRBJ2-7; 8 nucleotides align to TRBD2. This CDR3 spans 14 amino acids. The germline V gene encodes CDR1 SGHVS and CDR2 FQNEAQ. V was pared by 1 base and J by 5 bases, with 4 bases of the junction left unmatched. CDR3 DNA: TGTGCCAGCAGCTTAGAGCGGGGGAGTAACGAGCAGTACTTC. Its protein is CASSLERGSNEQYF.

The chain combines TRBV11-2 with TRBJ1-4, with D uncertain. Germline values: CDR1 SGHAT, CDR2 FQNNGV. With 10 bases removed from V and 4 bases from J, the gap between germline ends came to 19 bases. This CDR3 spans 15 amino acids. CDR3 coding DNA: TGTGCCACCGCCCCCACGGTGGGTTATAATGAAAAACTGTTTTTT. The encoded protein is CATAPTVGYNEKLFF.

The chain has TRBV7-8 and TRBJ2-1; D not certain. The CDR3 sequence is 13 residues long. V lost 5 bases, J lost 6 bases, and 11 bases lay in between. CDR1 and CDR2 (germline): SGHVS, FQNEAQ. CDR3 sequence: CASSPPPSNEQFF. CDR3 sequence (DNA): TGTGCCAGCAGCCCTCCTCCGTCCAATGAGCAGTTCTTC.

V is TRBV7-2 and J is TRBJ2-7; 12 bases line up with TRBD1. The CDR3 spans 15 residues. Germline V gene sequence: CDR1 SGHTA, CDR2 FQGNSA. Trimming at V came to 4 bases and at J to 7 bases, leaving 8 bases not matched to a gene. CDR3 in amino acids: CASSSGTGGYLEQYF. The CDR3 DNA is TGTGCCAGCAGCTCCGGGACAGGGGGCTATTTGGAGCAGTACTTC.

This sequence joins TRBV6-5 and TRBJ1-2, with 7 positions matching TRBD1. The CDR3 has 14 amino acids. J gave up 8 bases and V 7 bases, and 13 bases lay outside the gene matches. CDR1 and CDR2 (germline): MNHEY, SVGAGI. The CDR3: CASTGDSRGGGYTF. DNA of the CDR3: TGTGCCAGCACTGGGGACAGTCGGGGGGGCGGCTACACCTTC.

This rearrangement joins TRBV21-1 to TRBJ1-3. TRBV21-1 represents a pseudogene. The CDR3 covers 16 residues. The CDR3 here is CASSFPARAGGNTIYF. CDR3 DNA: TGTGCCAGCAGCTTCCCCGCCAGGGCGGGTGGAAACACCATATATTTT.

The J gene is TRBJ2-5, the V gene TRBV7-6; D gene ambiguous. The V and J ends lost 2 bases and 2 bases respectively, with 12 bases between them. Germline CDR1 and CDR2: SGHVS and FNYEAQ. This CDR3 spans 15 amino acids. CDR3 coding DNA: TGTGCCAGCAGCTTATCTGGTCTGAATCAAGAGACCCAGTACTTC. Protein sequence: CASSLSGLNQETQYF.

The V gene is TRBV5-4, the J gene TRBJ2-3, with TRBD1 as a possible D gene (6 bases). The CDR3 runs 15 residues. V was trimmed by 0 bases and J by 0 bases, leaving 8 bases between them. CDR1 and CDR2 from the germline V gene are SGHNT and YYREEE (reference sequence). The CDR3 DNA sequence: TGTGCCAGCAGCTTGGACCAGGGGAGCACAGATACGCAGTATTTT. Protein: CASSLDQGSTDTQYF. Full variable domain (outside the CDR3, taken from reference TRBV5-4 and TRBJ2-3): ETGVTQSPTHLIKTRGQQVTLRCSSQSGHNTVSWYQQALGQGPQFIFQYYREEENGRGNFPPRFSGLQFPNYSSELNVNALELDDSALYLCASSLDQGSTDTQYFGPGTRLTVL.

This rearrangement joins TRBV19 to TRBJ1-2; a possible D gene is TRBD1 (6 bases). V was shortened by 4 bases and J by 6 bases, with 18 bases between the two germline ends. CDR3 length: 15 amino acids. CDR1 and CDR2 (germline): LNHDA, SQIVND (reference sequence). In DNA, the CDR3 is TGTGCCAGTAGTACTTCCTTTCAGGGGCGCGATGGCTACACCTTC. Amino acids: CASSTSFQGRDGYTF.

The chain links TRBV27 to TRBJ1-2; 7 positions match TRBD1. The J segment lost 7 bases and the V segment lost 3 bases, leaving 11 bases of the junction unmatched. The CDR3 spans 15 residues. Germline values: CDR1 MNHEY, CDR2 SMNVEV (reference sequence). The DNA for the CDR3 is TGTGCCAGCAGTTTGGACGGAGGGGGCGGTTTTGGCTACACCTTC. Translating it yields CASSLDGGGGFGYTF.

The CDR3: CASSSTGGGEKLFF. The CDR3 nucleotides read TGTGCCAGCTCATCTACAGGGGGCGGTGAAAAACTGTTTTTT. The chain joins TRBV18 to TRBJ1-4; 9 bases line up with TRBD1. CDR3 length equals 14 residues. Germline lookup yields CDR1 KGHSH and CDR2 LQKENI. J gave up 7 bases and V 5 bases, and 5 bases lay outside the gene matches.

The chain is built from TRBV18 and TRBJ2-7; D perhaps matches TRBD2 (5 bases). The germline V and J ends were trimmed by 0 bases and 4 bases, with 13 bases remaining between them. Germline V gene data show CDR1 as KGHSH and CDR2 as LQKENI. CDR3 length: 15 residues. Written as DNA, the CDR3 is TGTGCCAGCTCACCACCGGTACGTACGGGGTACGAGCAGTACTTC. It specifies CASSPPVRTGYEQYF.

CDR3 DNA sequence: TGTGCCAGCTCACCAGCGGGACAGGGGCGGAGAAAACTGTTTTTT. Translating it yields CASSPAGQGRRKLFF. The gene calls are TRBV18 and TRBJ1-4; 10 nucleotides agree with TRBD1. This CDR3 comprises 15 residues. Germline-derived CDR1 and CDR2 are KGHSH and LQKENI. V shed 2 bases, J shed 10 bases, and the junction held 7 bases outside the gene matches.

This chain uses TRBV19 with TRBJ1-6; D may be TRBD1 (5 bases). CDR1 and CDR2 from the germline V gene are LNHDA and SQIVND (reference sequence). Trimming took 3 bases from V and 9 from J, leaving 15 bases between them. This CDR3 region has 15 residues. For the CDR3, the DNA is TGTGCCAGTAGTATTAATGCGGGGGTTGTTTCACCCCTCCACTTT. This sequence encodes CASSINAGVVSPLHF.

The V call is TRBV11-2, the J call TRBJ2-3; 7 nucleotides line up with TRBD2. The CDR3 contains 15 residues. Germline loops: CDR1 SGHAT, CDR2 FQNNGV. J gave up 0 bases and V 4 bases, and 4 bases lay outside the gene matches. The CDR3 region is CASSYRGDSTDTQYF. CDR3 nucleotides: TGTGCCAGCAGCTACCGGGGGGATAGCACAGATACGCAGTATTTT.

DNA for the CDR3: TGTGCCAGCAGCTTAGGGGGCATGGACGAGCAGTACTTC. Translation gives CASSLGGMDEQYF. This rearrangement joins TRBV7-2 to TRBJ2-7, with a weak D call TRBD1 (5 bases). CDR1 and CDR2 from the germline V gene are SGHTA and FQGNSA. The CDR3 sequence is 13 residues long. Trimming removed 1 base at V and 5 bases at J, with 9 bases between.

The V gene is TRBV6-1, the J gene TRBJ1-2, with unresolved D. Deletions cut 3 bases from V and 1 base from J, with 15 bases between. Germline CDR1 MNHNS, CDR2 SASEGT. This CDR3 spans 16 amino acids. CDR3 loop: CASSDRTDSINYGYTF. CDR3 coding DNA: TGTGCCAGCAGTGACCGAACGGACTCTATTAACTATGGCTACACCTTC.

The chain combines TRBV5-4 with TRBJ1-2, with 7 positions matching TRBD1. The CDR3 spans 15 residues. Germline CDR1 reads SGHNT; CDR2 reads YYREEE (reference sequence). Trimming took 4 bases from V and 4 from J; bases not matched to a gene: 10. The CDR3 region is CASSRRGPEAYGYTF. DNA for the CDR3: TGTGCCAGCAGCCGGAGGGGGCCAGAGGCCTATGGCTACACCTTC.

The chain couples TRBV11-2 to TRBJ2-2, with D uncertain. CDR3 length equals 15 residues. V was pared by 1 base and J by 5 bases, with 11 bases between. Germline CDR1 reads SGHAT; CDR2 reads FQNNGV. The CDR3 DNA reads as TGTGCCAGCAGCTTAGCCGGTTATGAGACCGGGGAGCTGTTTTTT. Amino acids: CASSLAGYETGELFF.